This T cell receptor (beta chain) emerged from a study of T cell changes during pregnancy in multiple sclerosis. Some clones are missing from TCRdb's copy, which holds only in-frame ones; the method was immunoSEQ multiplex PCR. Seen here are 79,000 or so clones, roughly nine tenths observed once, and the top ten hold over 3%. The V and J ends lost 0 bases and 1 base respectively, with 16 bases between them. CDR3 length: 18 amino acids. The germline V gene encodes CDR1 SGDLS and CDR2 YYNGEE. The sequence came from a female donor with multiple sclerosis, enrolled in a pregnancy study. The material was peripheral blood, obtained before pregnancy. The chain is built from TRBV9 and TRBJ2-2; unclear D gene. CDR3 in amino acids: CASSVVTYRSENTGELFF. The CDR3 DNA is TGTGCCAGCAGCGTAGTCACCTATCGGAGCGAGAACACCGGGGAGCTGTTTTTT.